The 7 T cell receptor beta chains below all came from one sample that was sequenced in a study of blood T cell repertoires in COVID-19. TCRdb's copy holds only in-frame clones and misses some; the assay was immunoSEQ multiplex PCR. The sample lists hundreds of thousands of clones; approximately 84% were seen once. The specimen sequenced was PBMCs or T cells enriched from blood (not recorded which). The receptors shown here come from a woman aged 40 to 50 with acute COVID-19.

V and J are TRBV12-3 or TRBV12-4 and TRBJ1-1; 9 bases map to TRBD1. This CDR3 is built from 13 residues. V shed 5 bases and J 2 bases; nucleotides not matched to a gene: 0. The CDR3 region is CASSTGGNTEAFF. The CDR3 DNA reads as TGTGCCAGCAGTACAGGGGGCAACACTGAAGCTTTCTTT.

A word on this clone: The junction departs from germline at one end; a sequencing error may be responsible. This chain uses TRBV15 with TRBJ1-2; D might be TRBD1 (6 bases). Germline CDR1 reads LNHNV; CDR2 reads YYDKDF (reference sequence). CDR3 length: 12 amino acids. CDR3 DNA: TGTGCCACGAGCAGGGGAGATGATGGCTACACCTTC. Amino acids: CATSRGDDGYTF. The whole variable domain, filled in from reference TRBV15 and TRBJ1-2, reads DAMVIQNPRYQVTQFGKPVTLSCSQTLNHNVMYWYQQKSSQAPKLLFHYYDKDFNNEADTPDNFQSRRPNTSFCFLDIRSPGLGDTAMYLCATSRGDDGYTFGSGTRLTVV.

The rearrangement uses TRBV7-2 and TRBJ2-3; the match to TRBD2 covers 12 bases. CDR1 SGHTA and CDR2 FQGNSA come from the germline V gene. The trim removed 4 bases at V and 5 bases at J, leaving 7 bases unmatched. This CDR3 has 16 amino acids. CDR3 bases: TGTGCCAGCAGCTACCCTAGCGGGAGGGCCAGAGATACGCAGTATTTT. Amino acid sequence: CASSYPSGRARDTQYF.

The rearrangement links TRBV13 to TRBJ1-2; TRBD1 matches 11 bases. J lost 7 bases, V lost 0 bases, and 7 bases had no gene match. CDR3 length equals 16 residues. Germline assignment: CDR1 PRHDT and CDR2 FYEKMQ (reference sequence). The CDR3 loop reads CASSLGTRTGGSGYTF. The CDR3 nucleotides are TGTGCCAGCAGCTTAGGTACCCGGACAGGGGGCTCTGGCTACACCTTC.

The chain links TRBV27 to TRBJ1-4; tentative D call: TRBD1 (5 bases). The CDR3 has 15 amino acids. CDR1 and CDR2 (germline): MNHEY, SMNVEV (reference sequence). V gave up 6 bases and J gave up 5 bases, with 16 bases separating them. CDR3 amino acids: CASRLVYGGNEKLFF. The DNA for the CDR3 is TGTGCCAGCAGGCTCGTCTACGGGGGGAATGAAAAACTGTTTTTT.

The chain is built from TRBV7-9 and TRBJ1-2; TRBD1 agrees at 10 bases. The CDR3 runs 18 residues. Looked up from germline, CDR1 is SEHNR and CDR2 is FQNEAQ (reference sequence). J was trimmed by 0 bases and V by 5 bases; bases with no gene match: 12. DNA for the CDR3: TGTGCCAGCAGCCCGACGACAGGGGGCCGCATTACTAACTATGGCTACACCTTC. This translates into CASSPTTGGRITNYGYTF.

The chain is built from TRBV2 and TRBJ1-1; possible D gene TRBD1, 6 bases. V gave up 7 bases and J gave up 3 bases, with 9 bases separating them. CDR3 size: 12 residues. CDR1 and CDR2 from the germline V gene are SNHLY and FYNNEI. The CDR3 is CASMDSYTEAFF. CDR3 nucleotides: TGTGCCAGCATGGACAGCTACACTGAAGCTTTCTTT.